Below are 18 T cell receptor beta chains sequenced from a single sample in a study of radiotherapy plus CTLA-4 blockade in lung cancer. Sequencing used immunoSEQ multiplex PCR; TCRdb keeps in-frame clones, though not all of them. The sample shows over 60,000 clones, about nine tenths of them seen only once. The specimen comprised peripheral blood, sampled from a patient treated with radiotherapy plus ipilimumab. The receptors come from a human donor with non-small cell lung cancer that progressed on radiotherapy plus ipilimumab.

This clone showed up just a few times. This rearrangement joins TRBV4-1 to TRBJ2-7; 9 bases match TRBD2. The CDR3 sequence is 13 residues long. In germline, CDR1 is MGHRA, CDR2 YSYEKL. Unmatched junction bases numbered 4, after V lost 0 bases and J lost 10 bases. The CDR3 DNA reads as TGCGCCAGCAGCCAAGAAAGCGGGAGGTCCCAGTACTTC. Encoded protein: CASSQESGRSQYF.

The gene calls are TRBV11-2 and TRBJ2-5; 8 bases match TRBD1. This CDR3 is 14 amino acids long. Germline V gives CDR1 SGHAT, CDR2 FQNNGV. Losses at the gene ends were 5 bases for V and 2 bases for J; bases not matched to a gene: 4. The CDR3 reads CASSTRQGQETQYF. CDR3 bases: TGTGCCAGCAGCACGCGACAGGGGCAAGAGACCCAGTACTTC.

The CDR3 reads CASSLEYNTGELFF. CDR3 DNA sequence: TGCGCCAGCAGCTTGGAGTACAACACCGGGGAGCTGTTTTTT. The chain employs TRBV5-1 and TRBJ2-2; D is ambiguous. The CDR3 length is 14 residues. The ends were cut back, 0 bases at V and 2 bases at J, with 5 bases in the middle. Germline CDR1 is SGHRS and CDR2 is YFSETQ.

This chain links TRBV4-1 with TRBJ2-1; 10 nucleotides agree with TRBD2. Germline-derived CDR1 and CDR2 are MGHRA and YSYEKL. J was trimmed by 0 bases and V by 1 base; bases with no gene match: 3. The CDR3 sequence is 17 residues long. CDR3 region: CASSQATSGASYNEQFF. Written as DNA, the CDR3 is TGCGCCAGCAGCCAAGCTACTAGCGGGGCCTCCTACAATGAGCAGTTCTTC.

V and J are TRBV7-9 and TRBJ2-2, with 7 bases identical to TRBD2. This CDR3 comprises 12 residues. Trimming cost V 5 bases and J 13 bases; bases outside gene matches: 7. Germline V lookup: CDR1 SEHNR, CDR2 FQNEAQ (reference sequence). The CDR3 bases are TGTGCCAGCAGCACTGGACTAGTGGGGCTGTTTTTT. It translates to CASSTGLVGLFF.

This rearrangement joins TRBV6-6 to TRBJ1-2; D call uncertain. Between the trimmed V and J ends, which lost 0 bases and 7 bases, there was a span of 15 bases. This CDR3 has 15 residues. CDR1 and CDR2 from the germline V gene are MNHNY and SVGAGI (reference sequence). The CDR3 is CASSYSSQDVSGYTF. The CDR3 nucleotides read TGTGCCAGCAGTTACTCATCGCAGGACGTAAGTGGCTACACCTTC.

V and J are TRBV11-2 and TRBJ1-3, with 7 nucleotides matching TRBD1. V lost 4 bases, J lost 2 bases, and 8 bases stayed unmatched. This CDR3 is 16 amino acids long. Germline loops: CDR1 SGHAT, CDR2 FQNNGV. The CDR3 reads CASSSVLDRAGNTIYF. For the CDR3, the DNA is TGTGCCAGCAGCTCAGTCCTTGACAGGGCTGGAAACACCATATATTTT.

This chain connects TRBV28 to TRBJ1-4; unclear D gene. The germline V and J ends were trimmed by 6 bases and 7 bases, with 15 bases remaining between them. The CDR3 is 14 amino acids. The germline V gene has CDR1 MDHEN and CDR2 SYDVKM. Here the CDR3 DNA reads TGTGCCAGCAGATCCGGGCCAATCGGTGAAAAACTGTTTTTT. This translates into CASRSGPIGEKLFF. The full variable domain, its missing parts supplied by reference TRBV28 and TRBJ1-4, is DVKVTQSSRYLVKRTGEKVFLECVQDMDHENMFWYRQDPGLGLRLIYFSYDVKMKEKGDIPEGYSVSREKKERFSLILESASTNQTSMYLCASRSGPIGEKLFFGSGTQLSVL.

The chain combines TRBV7-9 with TRBJ1-2, with D possibly TRBD1 on 5 matching bases. From germline, CDR1 is SEHNR and CDR2 FQNEAQ (reference sequence). The length of the CDR3 is 15 residues. Trimming left V 5 bases short and J 5 bases short, with 18 bases between. The CDR3 sequence: CASSRHVGVGYGYTF. The CDR3 coding sequence is TGTGCCAGCAGCCGCCACGTAGGGGTTGGATATGGCTACACCTTC.

In DNA, the CDR3 is TGCGCCAGCAGCCCGGACGGCAATAGCAATCAGCCCCAGCATTTT. It specifies CASSPDGNSNQPQHF. This sequence joins TRBV5-1 and TRBJ1-5; no clear D. The V and J ends lost 4 bases and 0 bases respectively, with 11 bases between them. This CDR3 is 15 amino acids long. Germline lookup yields CDR1 SGHRS and CDR2 YFSETQ.

This chain joins TRBV6-1 and TRBJ1-4, with D possibly being TRBD1 (5 bases). The CDR3 is 15 amino acids. CDR1 is MNHNS and CDR2 is SASEGT in the germline V gene. Trimming left V 0 bases short and J 7 bases short, with 12 bases between. As DNA, the CDR3 is TGTGCCAGCAGTGAAGCGGGCGGGGCGAGTGAAAAACTGTTTTTT. Its translation is CASSEAGGASEKLFF.

This chain uses TRBV29-1 with TRBJ1-3, with TRBD1 matching over 7 bases. The CDR3 is 14 residues long. Germline-derived CDR1 and CDR2 are SQVTM and ANQGSEA. The junction had 5 bases not matched to a gene; V was cut back by 6 bases and J by 0 bases. For the CDR3, the DNA is TGCAGCGTCGATACAGGGGTCTCTGGAAACACCATATATTTT. This encodes CSVDTGVSGNTIYF. Drawing the rest from reference TRBV29-1 and TRBJ1-3, the complete variable domain is SAVISQKPSRDICQRGTSLTIQCQVDSQVTMMFWYRQQPGQSLTLIATANQGSEATYESGFVIDKFPISRPNLTFSTLTVSNMSPEDSSIYLCSVDTGVSGNTIYFGEGSWLTVV.

V is TRBV30 and J is TRBJ2-1, with 8 bases matching TRBD2. V gave up 2 bases and J gave up 3 bases; unmatched junction bases: 3. The CDR3 contains 14 residues. The germline V gene encodes CDR1 GTSNPN and CDR2 SVGIG (reference sequence). The CDR3 DNA sequence: TGTGCCTGGAGTAGCGGGAGTCTCTACAATGAGCAGTTCTTC. It translates to CAWSSGSLYNEQFF.

The chain couples TRBV10-1 to TRBJ2-2; D possibly corresponds to TRBD2 (6 bases). V was trimmed by 2 bases and J by 8 bases, leaving 9 bases between them. Germline V lookup: CDR1 WNHNN, CDR2 SYGVQD (reference sequence). The CDR3 extends over 13 amino acids. The CDR3 nucleotides read TGCGCCAGCAGTGAGCGGGGGATGGGGGAGCTGTTTTTT. It specifies CASSERGMGELFF.

This sequence joins TRBV7-9 and TRBJ2-1, with 8 positions matching TRBD1. This CDR3 region has 13 residues. J gave up 12 bases and V 2 bases, and 6 bases lay outside the gene matches. Germline V CDR1 and CDR2: SEHNR, FQNEAQ (reference sequence). The CDR3 region has the DNA TGTGCCAGCAGCTTACCAGGGGGCGCGTGGCAGTTCTTC. Protein product: CASSLPGGAWQFF.

The chain links TRBV2 to TRBJ1-2; D possibly corresponds to TRBD1 (5 bases). The CDR3 consists of 12 residues. Trimming left V 5 bases short and J 8 bases short, with 12 bases between. Germline V gives CDR1 SNHLY, CDR2 FYNNEI. This CDR3 reads CASSRPGSGYTF. The CDR3 coding sequence is TGTGCCAGCAGTCGTCCAGGGAGCGGCTACACCTTC.

This clone was recorded a few times. This chain connects TRBV11-1 to TRBJ2-3, with D possibly TRBD1 on 6 matching bases. The CDR3 covers 13 residues. Between the trimmed V and J ends, which lost 5 bases and 10 bases, there was a span of 16 bases. CDR1 SGHAT and CDR2 FQDESV come from the germline V gene (reference sequence). The CDR3 here is CASSHRVTGSQYF. In nucleotides, the CDR3 is TGTGCCAGCAGCCACCGTGTGACAGGTTCGCAGTATTTT.

The rearrangement joins TRBV30 to TRBJ2-2; D is perhaps TRBD1 (5 bases). The CDR3 is 12 residues long. Germline lookup yields CDR1 GTSNPN and CDR2 SVGIG (reference sequence). Deletions cut 1 base from V and 8 bases from J, with 8 bases between. CDR3 in amino acids: CAWSDRWGELFF. In DNA form, the CDR3 reads TGTGCCTGGAGTGACAGGTGGGGGGAGCTGTTTTTT.